This T cell receptor (beta chain) is drawn from a study of blood T cell repertoires in COVID-19. About the study: Researchers got acute and convalescent COVID-19 samples from the United States, Italy and Spain.

The CDR3 is 16 residues long. Germline V CDR1 and CDR2: LGHDT, YNNKEL (reference sequence). Trimming took 0 bases from V and 1 from J; bases not matched to a gene: 3. Original data processing: It was from reference gene primer amplification that nucleated cell counts were estimated. The method was immunoSEQ multiplex PCR; TCRdb's version includes in-frame clones alone and lacks a portion of them. V and J calls plus clone size are reproduced from that table; the DNA served to infer D and trimming. The table shows about 190,000 clones, with around 79% occurring only once. The chain couples TRBV3-1 (or the pseudogene TRBV3-2) to TRBJ2-3, with 8 bases matching TRBD2. Material: peripheral blood. The TCR originated in a woman between 50 and 59 years old with acute or convalescent COVID-19. CDR3 nucleotides: TGTGCCAGCAGCCAAGATTATAGCGGGGGCACAGATACGCAGTATTTT. It specifies CASSQDYSGGTDTQYF.